These 24 T cell receptor beta chains were all obtained from the same sample, sequenced in a study of human T cells and chemical hapten exposure. TCRdb passed the RACE reads through MiXCR, listing each CDR3 protein once. There are 100,000 or so distinct CDR3 sequences in the sample; less than 45% occur only once, and roughly 2.5% lies in the top ten. Time point here: patch test 3, about 24 weeks after DPC sensitization. The treatment here: therapeutic diphenylcyclopropenone sensitization with weekly scalp DPC. Sequencing was performed on whole blood, taken in connection with sensitization to the hapten diphenylcyclopropenone (DPC). The origin of the receptors is a man aged 35-49 years with alopecia areata. Some clones in this sample may be carry-over from other donors' samples.

This clonotype was picked up many times. The chain has TRBV29-1 and TRBJ1-2; D may be TRBD1 (6 bases). Germline CDR1 SQVTM, CDR2 ANQGSEA. V was shortened by 6 bases and J by 6 bases, with 14 bases between the two germline ends. The CDR3 consists of 12 residues. The CDR3 nucleotides are TGCAGCGTAACAGGGTCTGGGGATGGCTACACCTTC. Translated, it gives CSVTGSGDGYTF.

The chain uses TRBV5-1 and TRBJ1-6; tentative D call: TRBD1 (6 bases). The V gene's germline CDR1 is SGHRS and CDR2 YFSETQ. The length of the CDR3 is 16 residues. Trimming took off 4 bases at V and 9 bases at J, with 20 bases between the two ends. CDR3 nucleotides: TGCGCCAGCAGCGCCGACTTTACAGGGCTGGCTTCACCCCTCCACTTT. Amino acid sequence: CASSADFTGLASPLHF. Using reference TRBV5-1 and TRBJ1-6 for the parts outside the CDR3, the full variable domain is KAGVTQTPRYLIKTRGQQVTLSCSPISGHRSVSWYQQTPGQGLQFLFEYFSETQRNKGNFPGRFSGRQFSNSRSEMNVSTLELGDSALYLCASSADFTGLASPLHFGNGTRLTVT.

This clonotype was detected a few times. The rearrangement links TRBV3-1 to TRBJ1-1; TRBD1 matches at 7 bases. The CDR3 covers 13 residues. With 2 bases clipped from V and 11 bases from J, the junction kept 8 bases outside the gene matches. The germline gives CDR1 LGHDT, CDR2 YNNKEL (reference sequence). CDR3 region: CASSQPGTERAFF. The CDR3 DNA follows: TGTGCCAGCAGCCAACCCGGGACAGAGAGGGCTTTCTTT.

This clonotype turned up a few times. The chain combines TRBV4-2 with TRBJ2-1, with TRBD1 matching 9 bases. Germline values: CDR1 LGHNA, CDR2 YNFKEQ. After removal of 3 bases from V and 6 bases from J, the junction contained 9 bases not matched to a gene. This CDR3 comprises 16 residues. The CDR3 DNA is TGTGCCAGCAGCCATGAGTACCGGACAGGGGTCAATGAGCAGTTCTTC. The encoded protein is CASSHEYRTGVNEQFF.

This clonotype was detected only a few times. The chain is built from TRBV29-1 and TRBJ2-5; 9 bases fit TRBD2. The J segment lost 5 bases and the V segment lost 4 bases, leaving 11 bases of the junction unmatched. The CDR3 runs 15 residues. Germline values: CDR1 SQVTM, CDR2 ANQGSEA. CDR3 region: CSVGKVAGVGETQYF. CDR3 in DNA: TGCAGCGTTGGGAAGGTAGCGGGAGTTGGTGAGACCCAGTACTTC.

The chain uses TRBV6-5 and TRBJ1-1; D is ambiguous. Germline values: CDR1 MNHEY, CDR2 SVGAGI. The length of the CDR3 is 14 residues. Trimming cost V 0 bases and J 6 bases, with 11 bases left between them. The CDR3, as DNA: TGTGCCAGCAGTTACTCTGCGGGGTGGCCTGAAGCTTTCTTT. Translated: CASSYSAGWPEAFF.

V gene TRBV7-8 combines with J gene TRBJ2-7, with D perhaps TRBD2 (6 bases). This CDR3 contains 16 residues. The germline V and J ends were trimmed by 1 base and 5 bases, with 18 bases remaining between them. Looked up from germline, CDR1 is SGHVS and CDR2 is FQNEAQ. The CDR3 coding sequence is TGTGCCAGCAGCTTAGTGGCCCTCGGGGGTGGCGACGAGCAGTACGTC. Encoded protein: CASSLVALGGGDEQYV.

This clonotype was seen a handful of times. J is TRBJ2-7 and V is TRBV4-2; the D is unclear. Per the germline V gene, CDR1 is LGHNA and CDR2 is YNFKEQ. CDR3 length: 17 residues. V gave up 0 bases and J gave up 1 base, with 16 bases separating them. Here the CDR3 reads CASSQDRHRVVSYEQYV. DNA of the CDR3: TGTGCCAGCAGCCAAGATAGGCATCGGGTAGTGTCCTACGAGCAGTACGTC.

This clonotype has more than one count but fewer than ten. The J gene is TRBJ2-5, the V gene TRBV7-2; D not certain. In germline, CDR1 is SGHTA, CDR2 FQGNSA. V dropped 1 base and J dropped 5 bases, with 8 bases sitting between them. This CDR3 region has 13 residues. DNA of the CDR3: TGTGCCAGCAGCTTAGGGCACTTGGAGACCCAGTACTTC. Encoded protein: CASSLGHLETQYF.

The rearrangement joins TRBV28 to TRBJ2-3; 9 positions match TRBD2. The CDR3 length is 15 residues. With 8 bases clipped from V and 3 bases from J, the junction kept 9 bases outside the gene matches. The germline V gene encodes CDR1 MDHEN and CDR2 SYDVKM. CDR3 residues: CASLPGREGTDTQYF. CDR3 DNA sequence: TGTGCCAGCCTCCCCGGGCGGGAGGGGACAGATACGCAGTATTTT.

This clonotype has more than one count but fewer than ten. J is TRBJ1-5 and V is TRBV20-1; D unresolved. This CDR3 region has 14 residues. CDR1 DFQATT and CDR2 SNEGSKA come from the germline V gene (reference sequence). V lost 5 bases and J 5 bases, leaving 16 bases between the germline ends. CDR3 bases: TGCAGTGCTCTTGACACGGCGCTAGATCAGCCCCAGCATTTT. It yields the protein CSALDTALDQPQHF.

This clonotype has a handful of counts. This chain links TRBV29-1 with TRBJ1-1; D is possibly TRBD1 (6 bases). The V gene lost 5 bases and the J gene lost 0 bases, with 10 bases spanning the gap. This CDR3 is built from 13 residues. CDR1 and CDR2 (germline): SQVTM, ANQGSEA. The CDR3 DNA sequence: TGCAGCGTTCAGGGGAGAATGAACACTGAAGCTTTCTTT. Amino acid sequence: CSVQGRMNTEAFF.

This chain links TRBV10-3 with TRBJ2-5; D possibly matches TRBD1 or TRBD2 (6 bases each). The V gene's germline CDR1 is ENHRY and CDR2 SYGVKD. Between the trimmed V and J ends, which lost 3 bases and 3 bases, there was a span of 17 bases. The CDR3 covers 16 residues. The CDR3 DNA is TGTGCCATCAGTGACACAGGGCGGAGGGGGGAAGAGACCCAGTACTTC. It translates to CAISDTGRRGEETQYF.

This clonotype occurred a few times. The chain uses TRBV5-5 and TRBJ2-3; 9 nucleotides match TRBD2. CDR3 size: 14 residues. Germline CDR1 is SGHKS and CDR2 is YYEKEE (reference sequence). V gave up 2 bases and J gave up 6 bases; unmatched junction bases: 4. The CDR3 DNA is TGTGCCAGCAGCTTTAGCGGGAGCTCCGATACGCAGTATTTT. Translation gives CASSFSGSSDTQYF. Filled out from reference TRBV5-5 and TRBJ2-3, the complete variable domain reads DAGVTQSPTHLIKTRGQQVTLRCSPISGHKSVSWYQQVLGQGPQFIFQYYEKEERGRGNFPDRFSARQFPNYSSELNVNALLLGDSALYLCASSFSGSSDTQYFGPGTRLTVL.

The gene calls are TRBV20-1 and TRBJ2-5, with a tentative D call TRBD1 (5 bases). Germline V CDR1 and CDR2: DFQATT, SNEGSKA (reference sequence). This CDR3 is 13 amino acids long. Between the trimmed V and J ends, which lost 6 bases and 4 bases, there was a span of 15 bases. CDR3 in DNA: TGCAGTGCCAACGCCGATCAGGGAGAGACCCAGTACTTC. It specifies CSANADQGETQYF.

V gene TRBV28 combines with J gene TRBJ1-1; D is possibly TRBD1 (6 bases). Trimming removed 4 bases at V and 0 bases at J, with 6 bases between. The V gene's germline CDR1 is MDHEN and CDR2 SYDVKM. CDR3 length: 13 residues. CDR3 DNA sequence: TGTGCCAGCAGTTACAGGGTGAACACTGAAGCTTTCTTT. Translating it yields CASSYRVNTEAFF.

The chain employs TRBV25-1 and TRBJ1-4; no firm D call. This CDR3 has 15 amino acids. Trimming removed 3 bases at V and 5 bases at J, with 13 bases between. CDR1 MGHDK and CDR2 SYGVNS come from the germline V gene. The CDR3 is CASSDHSDGNEKLFF. Written as DNA, the CDR3 is TGTGCCAGCAGTGATCACAGCGATGGCAATGAAAAACTGTTTTTT. Full variable domain (missing parts from reference TRBV25-1 and TRBJ1-4): EADIYQTPRYLVIGTGKKITLECSQTMGHDKMYWYQQDPGMELHLIHYSYGVNSTEKGDLSSESTVSRIRTEHFPLTLESARPSHTSQYLCASSDHSDGNEKLFFGSGTQLSVL.

J is TRBJ1-1 and V is TRBV6-2 or TRBV6-3; D is undetermined. Germline V lookup: CDR1 MNHEY, CDR2 SVGEGT. Between the trimmed V and J ends, which lost 2 bases and 6 bases, there was a span of 7 bases. The length of the CDR3 is 12 residues. CDR3: CASSYVPAEAFF. The CDR3, as DNA: TGTGCCAGCAGTTACGTGCCGGCTGAAGCTTTCTTT.

The genes are TRBV4-3 and TRBJ2-3; D is ambiguous. The germline V gene has CDR1 LGHNA and CDR2 YSLEER. Trimming removed 0 bases at V and 6 bases at J, with 22 bases between. The CDR3 contains 18 residues. The CDR3 is CASSQEVQVPTPRDTQYF. The CDR3 bases are TGCGCCAGCAGCCAAGAGGTTCAGGTGCCCACACCGCGGGATACGCAGTATTTT.

The chain's CDR3 is CSANRGSSSPLHF. The CDR3 DNA is TGCAGTGCTAATAGGGGGAGTAGCTCACCCCTCCACTTT. The genes are TRBV20-1 and TRBJ1-6, with D possibly matching TRBD1 (6 bases). Trimming took off 4 bases at V and 10 bases at J, with 14 bases between the two ends. The length of the CDR3 is 13 residues. Germline CDR1 DFQATT, CDR2 SNEGSKA (reference sequence).

The rearrangement joins TRBV25-1 to TRBJ1-4; TRBD1 might be the D (5 bases). In germline, CDR1 is MGHDK, CDR2 SYGVNS. This CDR3 has 14 amino acids. V lost 1 base and J 7 bases, leaving 10 bases between the germline ends. The CDR3 sequence is CASSEWGTGEKLFF. The CDR3 DNA reads TGTGCCAGCAGTGAATGGGGGACCGGTGAAAAACTGTTTTTT. The whole variable domain, remainder taken from reference TRBV25-1 and TRBJ1-4, is EADIYQTPRYLVIGTGKKITLECSQTMGHDKMYWYQQDPGMELHLIHYSYGVNSTEKGDLSSESTVSRIRTEHFPLTLESARPSHTSQYLCASSEWGTGEKLFFGSGTQLSVL.

This clonotype was found a few times. The CDR3 DNA sequence: TGTGCCAGCAGCTTAGGTGGCAGGGGGAGGGCAGATACGCAGTATTTT. Residues: CASSLGGRGRADTQYF. The chain has TRBV7-2 and TRBJ2-3; D possibly matches TRBD1 or TRBD2 (7 bases each). The CDR3 has 16 residues. V was shortened by 1 base and J by 4 bases, with 15 bases between the two germline ends. Germline V gives CDR1 SGHTA, CDR2 FQGNSA.

This clonotype was seen ten or more times. This rearrangement joins TRBV11-2 to TRBJ1-1; 8 positions agree with TRBD1. The V gene's germline CDR1 is SGHAT and CDR2 FQNNGV. The CDR3 is made up of 14 amino acids. The V and J ends lost 4 bases and 5 bases, in that order; junction bases with no gene match: 6. CDR3: CASSSQGGTTEAFF. For the CDR3, the DNA is TGTGCCAGCAGCTCACAGGGGGGGACGACTGAAGCTTTCTTT.

Only a few counts were recorded for this clonotype. V is TRBV2 and J is TRBJ2-3, with 8 bases aligning to TRBD2. After removal of 3 bases from V and 5 bases from J, the junction contained 13 bases not matched to a gene. CDR1 is SNHLY and CDR2 is FYNNEI in the germline V gene. The CDR3 loop spans 17 amino acids. The CDR3 sequence is CASSDSSGRSGVDTQYF. The CDR3 DNA sequence: TGTGCCAGCAGTGATTCTAGCGGGCGAAGCGGGGTAGATACGCAGTATTTT.